A selection of T cell receptor beta chains follows, all from one sample in a study of CD8 T cells in ankylosing spondylitis. MiXCR, run by TCRdb on the 5' RACE reads, gives a single entry per CDR3 protein. Of approximately 260,000 distinct CDR3 sequences detected, approximately 9% appear once; the ten largest clones hold about 6.5%. The sequenced material came from blood, either unsorted or a sorted T cell fraction (not recorded which). The source is a male donor with ankylosing spondylitis or in good health (not recorded which). Both conserved end residues are part of each CDR3. The D gene is left open where the match is weak. Expanded clones are given a class, and other clones once, few, many or no size at all.

>few|TRBJ1-6|TRBV27|-
CASSISGFGDNSPLHF
TGTGCCAGCAGTATATCGGGGTTCGGAGACAATTCACCCCTCCACTTT
>few|TRBJ1-4|TRBV30|TRBD1
CAWNGWGQRSPTNEKLFF
TGTGCCTGGAATGGTTGGGGACAGAGATCCCCAACTAATGAAAAACTGTTTTTT
>many|TRBJ2-7|TRBV19|-
CASSPGTPPTYEQYF
TGTGCCAGTAGCCCGGGGACTCCCCCGACCTACGAGCAGTACTTC
>many|TRBJ2-3|TRBV18|-
CASSPSTDTQYF
TGTGCCAGCAGCCCCAGCACAGATACGCAGTATTTT
>many|TRBJ2-3|TRBV20-1|-
CSAPELSRGGTDTQYF
TGCAGTGCGCCCGAACTCTCGAGGGGGGGCACAGATACGCAGTATTTT
>-|TRBJ2-1|TRBV7-3|TRBD1
CASCADRGNEQFF
TGTGCCAGCTGCGCCGACAGGGGTAATGAGCAGTTCTTC
>many|TRBJ2-1|TRBV7-2|-
CASSPNTGNEQFF
TGTGCCAGCAGCCCAAATACCGGGAATGAGCAGTTCTTC
>many|TRBJ1-1|TRBV10-3|-
CAISRDGGNTEAFF
TGTGCCATCAGTCGGGACGGTGGAAACACTGAAGCTTTCTTT
>-|TRBJ2-7|TRBV9|-
CASSLIAEAVPNEQYF
TGTGCCAGCAGCCTTATAGCGGAAGCGGTCCCGAACGAGCAGTACTTC
>many|TRBJ2-3|TRBV12-3/TRBV12-4|TRBD1
CASTPDRFDTQYF
TGTGCCAGCACCCCGGACAGGTTTGATACGCAGTATTTT
>many|TRBJ2-5|TRBV19|-
CASRARAETQYF
TGTGCCAGTAGGGCCAGGGCAGAGACCCAGTACTTC
>many|TRBJ1-1|TRBV5-1|-
CASSLIGYTEAFF
TGCGCCAGCAGCTTGATCGGGTACACTGAAGCTTTCTTT
>many|TRBJ2-3|TRBV20-1|TRBD2
CSATRALAGGLMILTDTQYF
TGCAGTGCCACCCGGGCCCTAGCGGGGGGGCTGATGATTCTCACAGATACGCAGTATTTT
>many|TRBJ1-2|TRBV30|-
CASQGRTSHNYGYTF
TGTGCCTCCCAGGGTAGGACGTCCCATAACTATGGCTACACCTTC
>many|TRBJ1-1|TRBV20-1|TRBD1
CSARDRVYTEAFF
TGCAGTGCTAGGGACAGGGTTTACACTGAAGCTTTCTTT
>many|TRBJ2-3|TRBV20-1|-
CSARGARGAESDTQYF
TGCAGTGCTAGAGGGGCGCGGGGCGCGGAGTCAGATACGCAGTATTTT
>many|TRBJ2-3|TRBV5-1|-
CASSLEGFRGNTDTQYF
TGCGCCAGCAGCTTGGAAGGCTTCCGGGGAAACACAGATACGCAGTATTTT
>few|TRBJ2-3|TRBV12-3/TRBV12-4|TRBD2
CASSLALLAGQDTQYF
TGTGCCAGCAGTTTAGCGCTCCTAGCGGGGCAAGATACGCAGTATTTT
>many|TRBJ2-2|TRBV7-2|-
CASSRQHGELFF
TGTGCCAGCAGCCGGCAGCACGGGGAGCTGTTTTTT
>many|TRBJ2-2|TRBV7-9|-
CASRDLMNTGELFF
TGTGCCAGCAGGGACCTTATGAACACCGGGGAGCTGTTTTTT
>many|TRBJ2-3|TRBV11-2|-
CASSLYGGDLADTQYF
TGTGCCAGCAGCTTATACGGTGGGGATCTTGCAGATACGCAGTATTTT
>many|TRBJ2-1|TRBV5-1|TRBD2
CASSTRTSGANNEQFF
TGCGCCAGCAGCACCCGGACTAGCGGGGCGAACAATGAGCAGTTCTTC
>-|TRBJ2-1|TRBV30|-
CAWRWGSGSYNEQFF
TGTGCCTGGAGATGGGGGAGTGGGTCCTACAATGAGCAGTTCTTC
>many|TRBJ1-6|TRBV5-4|TRBD1
CASSYGTGTNSPLHF
TGTGCCAGCAGCTACGGGACAGGAACTAATTCACCCCTCCACTTT
>many|TRBJ2-5|TRBV5-6|-
CASSLKGQETQYF
TGTGCCAGCAGCTTGAAAGGTCAAGAGACCCAGTACTTC
>many|TRBJ2-3|TRBV10-2|-
CASTQGPSTDTQYF
TGCGCCAGCACGCAGGGCCCTAGCACAGATACGCAGTATTTT
>few|TRBJ1-3|TRBV27|-
CASSYRIGAGNTIYF
TGTGCCAGCAGTTACCGAATAGGGGCGGGAAACACCATATATTTT
>many|TRBJ1-3|TRBV9|-
CASSVDAGQRSGNTIYF
TGTGCCAGCAGCGTAGATGCCGGACAAAGATCTGGAAACACCATATATTTT
>once|TRBJ2-3|TRBV10-3|-
CAITPQSSTDTQYF
TGTGCCATCACCCCTCAATCTAGCACAGATACGCAGTATTTT
>many|TRBJ2-7|TRBV5-6|TRBD1
CASSFRGLSSYEQYF
TGTGCCAGCAGCTTCAGGGGGCTGAGCTCCTACGAGCAGTACTTC
>few|TRBJ2-7|TRBV14|-
CASSQEVNRRYF
TGTGCCAGCAGCCAAGAGGTCAACCGGCGGTACTTC
>many|TRBJ2-1|TRBV20-1|TRBD2
CSARDLAGDYNEQFF
TGCAGTGCTAGAGATCTAGCGGGGGACTACAATGAGCAGTTCTTC
>many|TRBJ2-3|TRBV5-1|-
CASSLAGKAADTQYF
TGCGCCAGCAGCTTGGCCGGAAAGGCGGCAGATACGCAGTATTTT
>-|TRBJ2-5|TRBV7-6|TRBD1
CASSVIRGQETQYF
TGTGCCAGCAGCGTCATCAGGGGGCAAGAGACCCAGTACTTC
>few|TRBJ1-2|TRBV29-1|TRBD1
CSVGDSPYGYTF
TGCAGCGTCGGGGACAGCCCGTATGGCTACACCTTC
>many|TRBJ2-2|TRBV2|-
CASSAAGTPTGELFF
TGTGCCAGCAGCGCCGCCGGGACACCGACCGGGGAGCTGTTTTTT
>many|TRBJ2-1|TRBV20-1|TRBD2
CSAPGSGGARKDEQFF
TGCAGTGCCCCGGGGAGCGGGGGGGCCAGAAAGGATGAGCAGTTCTTC
>few|TRBJ2-1|TRBV6-1|TRBD2
CASSDLAGPYNEQFF
TGTGCCAGCAGTGATCTAGCGGGGCCCTACAATGAGCAGTTCTTC
>many|TRBJ1-1|TRBV19|-
CASSSWGRNTEAFF
TGTGCCAGTAGCTCCTGGGGGCGGAACACTGAAGCTTTCTTT
>many|TRBJ2-1|TRBV12-3/TRBV12-4|-
CATGGLSSYNEQFF
TGTGCGACCGGGGGCCTGAGCTCCTACAATGAGCAGTTCTTC
>many|TRBJ1-5|TRBV7-9|-
CASSLGASDQPQHF
TGTGCCAGCAGCTTAGGGGCCTCGGATCAGCCCCAGCATTTT
>few|TRBJ2-7|TRBV6-5|-
CASSYSAGRSYYEQYF
TGTGCCAGCAGTTACAGCGCAGGGCGGTCGTACTACGAGCAGTACTTC
>many|TRBJ2-7|TRBV4-3|TRBD1
CASSQDWTGKLYEQYF
TGCGCCAGCAGCCAAGACTGGACAGGGAAACTCTACGAGCAGTACTTC
>-|TRBJ2-3|TRBV5-5|TRBD1
CASSLGDRTTDTQYF
TGTGCCAGCAGCCTCGGGGACAGGACTACAGATACGCAGTATTTT
>few|TRBJ2-5|TRBV12-3/TRBV12-4|-
CASRPSLGGETQYF
TGTGCCAGCAGGCCCTCATTGGGGGGCGAGACCCAGTACTTC
>many|TRBJ2-7|TRBV7-2|TRBD2
CASSFWGLAGEYEQYF
TGTGCCAGCAGCTTTTGGGGACTAGCGGGAGAGTACGAGCAGTACTTC
>many|TRBJ1-5|TRBV20-1|-
CSASTLQGPNQPQHF
TGCAGTGCTAGTACGCTCCAGGGGCCCAATCAGCCCCAGCATTTT
>many|TRBJ1-2|TRBV6-1|TRBD1
CASSDQGGDRGNGYTF
TGTGCCAGCAGCGACCAGGGTGGGGACAGGGGGAATGGCTACACCTTC